This T cell receptor (beta chain) was retrieved from a study of naive and memory T cell subsets. Notes on the study in general: This RNA-based method may be sensitive to activation-related transcript changes.

An oligonucleotide containing a UMI was ligated to the 3' end of TCR cDNA. This clonotype was counted many times. Its antigen remains unknown. The SP2 primer and nested alpha and beta constant region primers amplified ligated cDNA in four rounds. TCRdb reprocessed the 5' RACE reads via MiXCR and lists one record per CDR3 protein. The sample has 30,000 to 40,000 distinct CDR3 sequences; 16% are singletons. Germline lookup yields CDR1 DFQATT and CDR2 SNEGSKA (reference sequence). The V end was cut by 2 bases, the J end by 7 bases, with 21 bases between. The CDR3 extends over 15 amino acids. The TCR was taken from a female donor in good health. The V and J genes are TRBV20-1 and TRBJ2-7; D is unclear. The CDR3 is CSARSTLDPTVEQYF. The CDR3 coding sequence is TGCAGTGCTAGATCTACCCTCGACCCTACTGTAGAGCAGTACTTC.